This TCR beta chain was captured in a study of OX40 agonist ivuxolimab in advanced cancers. Study overall: Those enrolled were 80% to 85% male, with a mean age of around 58 years and ages from roughly 20 to 85.

Clones were sequenced by immunoSEQ multiplex PCR, and TCRdb holds only the in-frame ones, with some missing. The data hold tens of thousands of clones, with 70% to 80% observed a single time. This clone was observed a handful of times. The CDR3 runs 15 residues. V was cut by 5 bases and J by 7 bases, with 17 bases left in between. From germline, CDR1 is SEHNR and CDR2 FQNEAQ (reference sequence). The clonotype was recovered from an adult with an advanced solid tumor such as melanoma, head and neck, liver or kidney cancer. The chain is built from TRBV7-9 and TRBJ1-4; D is uncertain. The sequenced sample was CD4+ or CD8+ T cells sorted from blood, obtained in a trial of the OX40 agonist ivuxolimab. The CDR3 region has the DNA TGTGCCAGCAGCGATGAACGATCCCAGAGTGAAAAACTGTTTTTT. Translated, it gives CASSDERSQSEKLFF. The entire variable domain, with the rest obtained from reference TRBV7-9 and TRBJ1-4, is as follows: DTGVSQNPRHKITKRGQNVTFRCDPISEHNRLYWYRQTLGQGPEFLTYFQNEAQLEKSRLLSDRFSAERPKGSFSTLEIQRTEQGDSAMYLCASSDERSQSEKLFFGSGTQLSVL.